These T cell receptor beta chains were read from a single sample in a study of blood T cell repertoires in COVID-19. Method: immunoSEQ multiplex PCR; TCRdb's copy keeps in-frame clones and lacks some. The profile shows under 140,000 clones, 80% to 90% of them singletons. Sequencing was performed on peripheral blood. The receptors here all came from a woman in her sixties or seventies with acute or convalescent COVID-19. The CDR3 runs from the conserved cysteine through the conserved F or W. The D gene is left open where the match is weak. The listing skips clone size in some rows; elsewhere it reads once, few, many or a size class.

d_call,v_call,clone_size,j_call,cdr3_aa,cdr3_nt
TRBD2,TRBV4-3,NA,TRBJ2-7,CASSALAGGLGEQYF,TGCGCCAGCAGCGCACTAGCGGGGGGGCTCGGCGAGCAGTACTTC
TRBD1,TRBV4-3,NA,TRBJ1-5,CASSQDLGTGFQPQHF,TGCGCCAGCAGCCAAGATCTGGGGACAGGGTTTCAGCCCCAGCATTTT
TRBD1,TRBV7-2,NA,TRBJ1-6,CASSPQGAGSYNSPLHF,TGTGCCAGCAGCCCCCAGGGGGCGGGTTCCTATAATTCACCCCTCCACTTT
TRBD2,TRBV7-9,NA,TRBJ2-1,CASSLSLAGGRGEQFF,TGTGCCAGCAGCTTAAGCCTAGCGGGGGGGCGAGGTGAGCAGTTCTTC
TRBD1,TRBV30,NA,TRBJ1-5,CAWSIGQGGQPQHF,TGTGCCTGGAGTATAGGACAGGGGGGTCAGCCCCAGCATTTT
TRBD1,TRBV27,NA,TRBJ2-5,CASSSGQGGQTQYF,TGTGCCAGCAGTTCGGGACAGGGTGGACAGACCCAGTACTTC
TRBD1,TRBV6-2/TRBV6-3,NA,TRBJ2-7,CASSYFTGTGNEQYF,TGTGCCAGCAGTTACTTCACCGGGACAGGAAACGAGCAGTACTTC
TRBD1,TRBV7-9,NA,TRBJ2-2,CASSLVAGGTGELFF,TGTGCCAGCAGCTTAGTGGCAGGGGGCACCGGGGAGCTGTTTTTT
TRBD2,TRBV30,NA,TRBJ2-3,CAWSVMAGGTPDTQYF,TGTGCCTGGAGTGTAATGGCGGGGGGCACCCCAGATACGCAGTATTTT
NA,TRBV30,once,TRBJ2-1,CAWNFAGAGKSSYNEQFF,TGTGCCTGGAACTTTGCGGGGGCCGGAAAGAGCTCCTACAATGAGCAGTTCTTC
TRBD2,TRBV5-6,NA,TRBJ2-1,CASSLGSGGYNEQFF,TGTGCCAGCAGCTTGGGGAGCGGGGGGTACAATGAGCAGTTCTTC
TRBD2,TRBV4-3,NA,TRBJ2-1,CASSPRTSGDHTYNEQFF,TGCGCCAGCAGCCCTCGGACTAGCGGGGACCATACCTACAATGAGCAGTTCTTC
NA,TRBV6-5,once,TRBJ1-2,CASSTTMLGYTF,TGTGCCAGCAGTACGACAATGCTTGGCTACACCTTC
NA,TRBV6-2/TRBV6-3,NA,TRBJ2-3,CASSYFSGLDTQYF,TGTGCCAGCAGTTACTTTTCGGGTTTAGATACGCAGTATTTT
TRBD2,TRBV7-2,once,TRBJ2-5,CASSFAGVLRETQYF,TGTGCCAGCAGCTTTGCGGGGGTTCTGAGGGAGACCCAGTACTTC
NA,TRBV6-5,NA,TRBJ2-1,CASSLDSSGYNEQFF,TGTGCCAGCAGTTTGGACAGTTCAGGGTACAATGAGCAGTTCTTC
NA,TRBV12-5,NA,TRBJ2-1,CASGSPGGAYNEQFF,TGTGCTAGTGGTTCCCCGGGCGGGGCCTACAATGAGCAGTTCTTC
NA,TRBV6-6,NA,TRBJ2-1,CASSLRNEQFF,TGTGCCAGCAGTTTGAGAAATGAGCAGTTCTTC
NA,TRBV7-7,once,TRBJ2-5,CASSTNIQETQYF,TGTGCTAGCAGCACTAACATACAAGAGACCCAGTACTTC
TRBD1,TRBV4-3,NA,TRBJ2-2,CASSPEHGTGRRELFF,TGCGCCAGCAGCCCGGAGCATGGGACAGGGAGGAGGGAGCTGTTTTTT
NA,TRBV28,once,TRBJ1-2,CASSSPETTLGGYTF,TGTGCCAGCAGTTCCCCTGAGACTACTCTGGGCGGCTACACCTTC
NA,TRBV11-3,NA,TRBJ2-4,CASSLEGGLAKNIQYF,TGTGCCAGCAGCTTAGAAGGAGGGCTAGCCAAAAACATTCAGTACTTC
TRBD1,TRBV19,NA,TRBJ1-4,CASSIPAGGTNEKLFF,TGTGCCAGTAGTATCCCCGCAGGGGGGACTAATGAAAAACTGTTTTTT
NA,TRBV30,NA,TRBJ1-6,CAGQDSYNSPLHF,TGTGCTGGCCAGGACTCCTATAATTCACCCCTCCACTTT
NA,TRBV29-1,few,TRBJ2-4,CSVEGNRVQYF,TGCAGCGTTGAAGGGAATCGGGTTCAGTACTTC
NA,TRBV6-2/TRBV6-3,NA,TRBJ1-2,CASSPTQGILTF,TGTGCCAGCAGCCCCACCCAGGGGATTCTCACCTTC